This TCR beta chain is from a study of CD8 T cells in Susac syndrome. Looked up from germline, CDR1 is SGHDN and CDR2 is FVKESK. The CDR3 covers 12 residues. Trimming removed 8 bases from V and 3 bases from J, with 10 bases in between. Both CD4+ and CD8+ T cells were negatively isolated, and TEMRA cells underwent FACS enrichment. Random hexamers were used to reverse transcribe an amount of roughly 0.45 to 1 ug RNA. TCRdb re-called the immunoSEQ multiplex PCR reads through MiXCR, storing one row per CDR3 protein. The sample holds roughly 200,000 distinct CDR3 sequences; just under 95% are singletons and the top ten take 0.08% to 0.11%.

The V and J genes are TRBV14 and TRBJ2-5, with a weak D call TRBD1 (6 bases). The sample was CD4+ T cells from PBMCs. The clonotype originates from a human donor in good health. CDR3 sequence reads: CASGHREETQYF. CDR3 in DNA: TGTGCCAGCGGTCACAGGGAAGAGACCCAGTACTTC.